This T cell receptor beta chain comes out of a study of CD8 T cells in ankylosing spondylitis. Points from the study as a whole: Earlier literature documents some of the motif variants in reactive arthritis synovial fluid and blood. For ankylosing spondylitis blood, a TCR beta motif of roughly 8 highly homologous variants appeared characteristic. Disease-linked clones, CD8+, were relatively rare in peripheral blood. Researchers reportedly found disease-linked clones significantly enriched in matched ankylosing spondylitis synovial fluid.

As to this clonotype: Its antigen is not known.

Molecular-barcoded quantitative 5'-RACE produced these TCR beta libraries. TCRdb used MiXCR to reprocess the 5' RACE reads, holding one entry per CDR3 protein. The sample has 750,000 to 850,000 distinct CDR3 sequences, 10% to 15% seen once. J was trimmed by 5 bases and V by 3 bases; bases with no gene match: 8. Germline-derived CDR1 and CDR2 are SGDLS and YYNGEE. The CDR3 covers 16 residues. Sequenced material: blood, either unsorted or a sorted T cell fraction (not recorded which). This chain links TRBV9 with TRBJ2-3; 11 bases align to TRBD2. The sequence derives from a male donor with ankylosing spondylitis. CDR3 bases: TGTGCCAGCAGCGGCCGACTAGCGGGGTCCTTAGATACGCAGTATTTT. It translates to CASSGRLAGSLDTQYF.